The 13 T cell receptor beta chains listed next were all sequenced from one sample in a study of regulatory T cells in long-lasting Graves disease. With iRepertoire HTBI primers and Arm-PCR of CDR3 regions, TCR beta libraries were built. TCRdb called the multiplex PCR reads again in MiXCR, with one record for every CDR3 protein. Of 440,000 or so distinct CDR3 sequences listed, less than 20% are singletons. Time point defined: newly diagnosed GD, antithyroid drugs for less than 3 months. PBMCs provided the RNA from which the TCR library was made. This sample was also put to use in a study of T cells in Graves' hyperthyroidism and ophthalmopathy.

Sequences were derived from peripheral blood mononuclear cells (PBMCs), sampled at new diagnosis, from a patient treated with antithyroid drugs. Source of these receptors: a woman under 40 with Graves disease.

The V call is TRBV19, the J call TRBJ2-7; 9 bases align to TRBD2. This CDR3 spans 17 amino acids. V gave up 5 bases and J gave up 2 bases; unmatched junction bases: 13. Per germline, CDR1 LNHDA and CDR2 SQIVND (reference sequence). The CDR3 DNA reads TGTGCCAGTAGTCGTTCATTTCAGAGACTAGCGGCCTACGAGCAGTACTTC. Translating gives CASSRSFQRLAAYEQYF.

This chain connects TRBV14 to TRBJ2-3; the D is unclear. Between the trimmed V and J ends, which lost 0 bases and 6 bases, there was a span of 13 bases. Germline lookup yields CDR1 SGHDN and CDR2 FVKESK. The CDR3 spans 15 residues. The CDR3 nucleotides read TGTGCCAGCAGCCAAGAACGCCCATCCCTCGATACGCAGTATTTT. Translated, it gives CASSQERPSLDTQYF.

This clonotype was seen more than once but under ten times. The chain uses TRBV6-2 or TRBV6-3 and TRBJ2-7; 9 bases map to TRBD1. Germline trimming cut 0 bases from V and 6 bases from J; bases unmatched to any gene: 9. The CDR3 length is 16 residues. Germline V gives CDR1 MNHEY, CDR2 SVGEGT. CDR3: CASSYSSGQGRSEQYF. The CDR3 DNA reads as TGTGCCAGCAGTTACTCATCGGGACAGGGAAGGAGCGAGCAGTACTTC.

The table lists this clonotype with many counts. The CDR3 is CAISDPSGDTEAFF. CDR3 sequence (DNA): TGTGCCATCAGTGATCCTTCAGGGGACACTGAAGCTTTCTTT. This sequence joins TRBV10-3 and TRBJ1-1; the D gene is possibly TRBD1 (6 bases). Trimming took off 3 bases at V and 3 bases at J, with 11 bases between the two ends. CDR1 and CDR2 from the germline V gene are ENHRY and SYGVKD. CDR3 size: 14 residues.

Concerning this clonotype: Given a far larger clone just one base away, this is likely a sequencing read error. The J gene is TRBJ1-1, the V gene TRBV6-1; D is uncertain. The germline CDR1 and CDR2 sequences are MNHNS and SASEGT. This CDR3 region has 13 residues. V dropped 6 bases and J dropped 1 base, with 9 bases sitting between them. The CDR3 nucleotides read TGTGCCAGCAGCCAATACAGGAACACTGAAGCTTTCTTT. Its translation is CASSQYRNTEAFF.

In this sample, this clonotype turned up a few times. The rearrangement links TRBV7-2 to TRBJ2-7, with 9 bases lining up with TRBD1. CDR1 is SGHTA, CDR2 FQGNSA, per germline. The junction had 6 bases not matched to a gene; V was cut back by 1 base and J by 2 bases. This CDR3 comprises 16 residues. This CDR3 reads CASSLEGGQGPYEQYF. The CDR3 nucleotides read TGTGCCAGCAGCTTAGAGGGGGGACAGGGTCCCTACGAGCAGTACTTC.

This clonotype was detected ten times or more. This sequence joins TRBV28 and TRBJ2-7, with 9 bases matching TRBD1. This CDR3 is 15 amino acids long. Trimming at V came to 4 bases and at J to 4 bases, leaving 8 bases not matched to a gene. Germline V lookup: CDR1 MDHEN, CDR2 SYDVKM. In nucleotides, the CDR3 is TGTGCCAGCAGTTCCTCGGGACAGGGATCGTACGAGCAGTACTTC. Protein product: CASSSSGQGSYEQYF. Filled out from reference TRBV28 and TRBJ2-7, the complete variable domain reads DVKVTQSSRYLVKRTGEKVFLECVQDMDHENMFWYRQDPGLGLRLIYFSYDVKMKEKGDIPEGYSVSREKKERFSLILESASTNQTSMYLCASSSSGQGSYEQYFGPGTRLTVT.

In this sample, this clonotype turned up many times. The rearrangement uses TRBV2 and TRBJ2-3; no definite D call. Trimming pared 4 bases from V and 0 bases from J, leaving 14 bases between. The CDR3 extends over 16 amino acids. The germline CDR1 and CDR2 sequences are SNHLY and FYNNEI. CDR3 protein: CASSVLSIRSTDTQYF. CDR3 nucleotides: TGTGCCAGCAGTGTCCTAAGTATTAGGAGCACAGATACGCAGTATTTT.

This clonotype has ten or more counts. This rearrangement joins TRBV10-1 to TRBJ2-2, with D maybe TRBD1 (5 bases). The CDR3 has 13 residues. The V and J ends lost 7 bases and 5 bases respectively, with 11 bases between them. Germline V gene sequence: CDR1 WNHNN, CDR2 SYGVQD (reference sequence). The CDR3 loop is CASKGQGTGELFF. The CDR3 DNA reads TGCGCCAGCAAGGGGCAGGGAACCGGGGAGCTGTTTTTT.

This clonotype was counted many times. The chain employs TRBV28 and TRBJ2-1; 12 nucleotides line up with TRBD1. V shed 6 bases and J 9 bases; nucleotides not matched to a gene: 9. CDR3 length: 15 residues. In germline, CDR1 is MDHEN, CDR2 SYDVKM. The chain's CDR3 is CASSRGTGGSSEQFF. The CDR3 DNA reads as TGTGCCAGCAGCCGAGGGACAGGGGGCTCGAGTGAGCAGTTCTTC.

This clonotype was seen at least ten times. V gene TRBV2 combines with J gene TRBJ2-5; D is ambiguous. CDR1 is SNHLY and CDR2 is FYNNEI in the germline V gene. The CDR3 sequence is 12 residues long. With 8 bases removed from V and 1 base from J, the gap between germline ends came to 8 bases. CDR3 in amino acids: CASGSSQETQYF. The CDR3 DNA sequence: TGTGCCAGCGGTAGTAGCCAAGAGACCCAGTACTTC.

This clonotype was observed at least ten times. The chain has TRBV18 and TRBJ2-1, with TRBD2 as a possible D gene (6 bases). V dropped 0 bases and J dropped 7 bases, with 13 bases sitting between them. Germline V CDR1 and CDR2: KGHSH, LQKENI. The CDR3 has 15 residues. CDR3 coding DNA: TGTGCCAGCTCACCACCCGGGAGTGGGAAGAATGAGCAGTTCTTC. It translates to CASSPPGSGKNEQFF.

Many counts were recorded for this clonotype. The V gene is TRBV7-9, the J gene TRBJ1-1; 7 bases map to TRBD1. Trimming at V came to 2 bases and at J to 1 base, leaving 10 bases not matched to a gene. Germline CDR1 is SEHNR and CDR2 is FQNEAQ (reference sequence). This CDR3 has 17 amino acids. The CDR3 DNA sequence: TGTGCCAGCAGCTTATCCCCTAGGGGGCGGAGGAACACTGAAGCTTTCTTT. Residues: CASSLSPRGRRNTEAFF.